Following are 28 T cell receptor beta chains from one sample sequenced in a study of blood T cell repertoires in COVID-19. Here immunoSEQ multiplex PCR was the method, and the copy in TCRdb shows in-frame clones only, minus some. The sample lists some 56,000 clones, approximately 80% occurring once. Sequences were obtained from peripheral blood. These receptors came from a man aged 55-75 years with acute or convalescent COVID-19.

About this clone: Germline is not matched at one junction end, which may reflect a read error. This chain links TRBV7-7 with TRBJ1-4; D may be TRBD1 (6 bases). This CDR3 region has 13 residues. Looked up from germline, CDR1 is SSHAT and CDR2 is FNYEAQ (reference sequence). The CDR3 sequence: CASSLDRKEKLFF. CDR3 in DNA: TGTGCTAGCAGCTTAGACAGGAAGGAAAAACTGTTTTTT.

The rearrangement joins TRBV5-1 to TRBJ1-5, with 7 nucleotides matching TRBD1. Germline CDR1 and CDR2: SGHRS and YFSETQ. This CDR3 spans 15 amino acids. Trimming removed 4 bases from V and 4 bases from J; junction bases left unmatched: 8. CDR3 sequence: CASSPGQNKNQPQHF. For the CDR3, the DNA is TGCGCCAGCAGCCCGGGACAGAACAAGAATCAGCCCCAGCATTTT.

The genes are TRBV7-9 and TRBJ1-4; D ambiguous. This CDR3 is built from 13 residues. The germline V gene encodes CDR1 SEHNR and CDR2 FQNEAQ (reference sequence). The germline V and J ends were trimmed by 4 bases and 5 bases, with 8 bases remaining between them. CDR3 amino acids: CASSSNYNEKLFF. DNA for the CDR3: TGTGCCAGCAGCTCAAACTACAATGAAAAACTGTTTTTT.

The CDR3 coding sequence is TGTGCCAGCAGTGAAGCGCTTCGGACAGGGTTCACTGAAGCTTTCTTT. It yields the protein CASSEALRTGFTEAFF. This chain links TRBV2 with TRBJ1-1, with 8 positions matching TRBD1. CDR3 length equals 16 residues. Germline CDR1 SNHLY, CDR2 FYNNEI. Losses at the gene ends were 0 bases for V and 4 bases for J; bases not matched to a gene: 7. Full variable domain (rest looked up from reference TRBV2 and TRBJ1-1): EPEVTQTPSHQVTQMGQEVILRCVPISNHLYFYWYRQILGQKVEFLVSFYNNEISEKSEIFDDQFSVERPDGSNFTLKIRSTKLEDSAMYFCASSEALRTGFTEAFFGQGTRLTVV.

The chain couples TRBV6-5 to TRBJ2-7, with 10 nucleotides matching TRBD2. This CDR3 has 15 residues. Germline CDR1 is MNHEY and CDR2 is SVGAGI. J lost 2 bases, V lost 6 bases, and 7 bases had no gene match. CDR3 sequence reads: CASRPRTSGTYEQYF. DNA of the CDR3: TGTGCCAGCAGGCCTAGGACTAGCGGTACCTACGAGCAGTACTTC.

CDR3: CASSISRGLAGTTDTQYF. In DNA, the CDR3 is TGTGCCAGTAGTATAAGTCGGGGACTAGCGGGGACTACAGATACGCAGTATTTT. The chain combines TRBV19 with TRBJ2-3, with 13 nucleotides matching TRBD2. V was pared by 2 bases and J by 3 bases, with 8 bases of the junction left unmatched. Germline V gives CDR1 LNHDA, CDR2 SQIVND (reference sequence). The CDR3 sequence is 18 residues long.

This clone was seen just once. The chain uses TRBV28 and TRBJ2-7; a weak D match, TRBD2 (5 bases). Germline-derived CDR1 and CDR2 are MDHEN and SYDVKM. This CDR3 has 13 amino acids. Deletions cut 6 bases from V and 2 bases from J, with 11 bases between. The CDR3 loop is CASRGVAAYEQYF. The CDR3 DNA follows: TGTGCCAGCAGGGGAGTGGCAGCCTACGAGCAGTACTTC.

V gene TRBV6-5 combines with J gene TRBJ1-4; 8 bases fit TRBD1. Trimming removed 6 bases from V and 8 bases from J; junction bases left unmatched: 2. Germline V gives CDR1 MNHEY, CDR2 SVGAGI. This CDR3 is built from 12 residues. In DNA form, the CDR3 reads TGTGCCAGCAGACAGGGGGAAGAAAAACTGTTTTTT. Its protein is CASRQGEEKLFF.

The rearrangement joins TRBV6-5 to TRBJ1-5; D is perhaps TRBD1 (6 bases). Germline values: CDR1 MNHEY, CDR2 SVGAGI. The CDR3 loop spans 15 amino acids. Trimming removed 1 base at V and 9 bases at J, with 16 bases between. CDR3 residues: CASSYLGGGNTPQHF. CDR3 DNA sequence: TGTGCCAGCAGTTACTTAGGGGGGGGGAATACGCCCCAGCATTTT.

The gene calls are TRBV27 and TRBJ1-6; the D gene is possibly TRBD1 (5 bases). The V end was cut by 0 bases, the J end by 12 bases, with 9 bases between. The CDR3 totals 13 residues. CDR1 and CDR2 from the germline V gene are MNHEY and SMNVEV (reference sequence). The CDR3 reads CASSLSPTVPLHF. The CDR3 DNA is TGTGCCAGCAGTTTATCCCCGACAGTACCCCTCCACTTT.

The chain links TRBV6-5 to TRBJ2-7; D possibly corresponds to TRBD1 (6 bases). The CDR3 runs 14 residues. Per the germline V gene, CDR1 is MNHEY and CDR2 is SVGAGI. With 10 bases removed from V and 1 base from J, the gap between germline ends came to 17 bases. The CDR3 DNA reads TGTGCCACCGAAACAGGGTTAACATCCTACGAGCAGTACTTC. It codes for CATETGLTSYEQYF.

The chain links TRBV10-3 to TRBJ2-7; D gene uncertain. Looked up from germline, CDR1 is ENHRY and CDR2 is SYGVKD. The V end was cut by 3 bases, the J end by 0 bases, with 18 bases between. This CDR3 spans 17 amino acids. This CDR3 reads CAISDPGPAMSSYEQYF. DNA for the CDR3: TGTGCCATCAGTGACCCGGGTCCCGCCATGAGCTCCTACGAGCAGTACTTC.

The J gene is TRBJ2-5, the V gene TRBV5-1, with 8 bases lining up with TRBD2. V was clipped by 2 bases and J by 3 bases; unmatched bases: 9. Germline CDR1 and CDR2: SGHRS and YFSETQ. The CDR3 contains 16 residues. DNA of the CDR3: TGCGCCAGCAGCTTCATAAGCGGGGGACATGAAGAGACCCAGTACTTC. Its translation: CASSFISGGHEETQYF.

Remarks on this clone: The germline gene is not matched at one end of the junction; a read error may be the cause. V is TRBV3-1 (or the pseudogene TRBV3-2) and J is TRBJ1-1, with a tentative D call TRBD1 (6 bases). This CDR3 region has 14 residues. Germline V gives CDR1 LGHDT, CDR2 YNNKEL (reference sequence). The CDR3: CAGRPNLQGSEAFF. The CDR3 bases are TGTGCCGGCAGGCCCAATCTACAGGGCTCTGAAGCTTTCTTT.

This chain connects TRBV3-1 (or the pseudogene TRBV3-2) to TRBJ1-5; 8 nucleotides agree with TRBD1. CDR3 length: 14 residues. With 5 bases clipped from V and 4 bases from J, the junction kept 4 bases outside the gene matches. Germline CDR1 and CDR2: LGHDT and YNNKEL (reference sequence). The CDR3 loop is CASSTTGGNQPQHF. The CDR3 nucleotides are TGTGCCAGCAGCACCACAGGGGGGAATCAGCCCCAGCATTTT.

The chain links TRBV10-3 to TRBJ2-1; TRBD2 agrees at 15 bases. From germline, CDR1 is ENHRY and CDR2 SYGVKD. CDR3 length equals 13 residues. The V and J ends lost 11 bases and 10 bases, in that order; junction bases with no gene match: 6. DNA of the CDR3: TGTGCCGTCCGGACTAGCGGGGGGGAAGAGCAGTTCTTC. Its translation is CAVRTSGGEEQFF.

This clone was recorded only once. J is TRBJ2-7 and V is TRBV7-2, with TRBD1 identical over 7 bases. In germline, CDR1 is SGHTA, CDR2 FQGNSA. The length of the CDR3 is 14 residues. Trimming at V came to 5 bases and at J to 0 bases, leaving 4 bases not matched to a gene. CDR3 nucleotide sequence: TGTGCCAGCAGCACTCGACAGGGCTCCTACGAGCAGTACTTC. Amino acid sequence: CASSTRQGSYEQYF. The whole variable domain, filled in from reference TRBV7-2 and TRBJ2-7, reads GAGVSQSPSNKVTEKGKDVELRCDPISGHTALYWYRQSLGQGLEFLIYFQGNSAPDKSGLPSDRFSAERTGGSVSTLTIQRTQQEDSAVYLCASSTRQGSYEQYFGPGTRLTVT.

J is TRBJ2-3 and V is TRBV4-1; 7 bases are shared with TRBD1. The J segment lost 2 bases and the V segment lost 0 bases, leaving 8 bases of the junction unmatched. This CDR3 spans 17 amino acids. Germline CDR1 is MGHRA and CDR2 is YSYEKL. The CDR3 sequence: CASSQERFGTATDTQYF. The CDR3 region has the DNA TGCGCCAGCAGCCAAGAAAGATTTGGGACAGCCACAGATACGCAGTATTTT.

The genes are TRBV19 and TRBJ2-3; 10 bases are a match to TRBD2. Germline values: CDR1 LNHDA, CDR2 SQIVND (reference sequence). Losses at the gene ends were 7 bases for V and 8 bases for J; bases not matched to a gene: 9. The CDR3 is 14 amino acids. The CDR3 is CASKLAGGPGTQYF. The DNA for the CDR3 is TGTGCCAGTAAATTAGCGGGGGGCCCGGGTACGCAGTATTTT.

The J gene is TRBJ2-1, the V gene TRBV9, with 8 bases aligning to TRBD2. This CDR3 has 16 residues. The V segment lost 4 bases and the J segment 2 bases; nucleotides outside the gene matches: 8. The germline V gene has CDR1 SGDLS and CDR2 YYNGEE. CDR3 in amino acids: CASSPPGAGAYNEQFF. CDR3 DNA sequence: TGTGCCAGCAGCCCTCCAGGAGCGGGAGCCTACAATGAGCAGTTCTTC.

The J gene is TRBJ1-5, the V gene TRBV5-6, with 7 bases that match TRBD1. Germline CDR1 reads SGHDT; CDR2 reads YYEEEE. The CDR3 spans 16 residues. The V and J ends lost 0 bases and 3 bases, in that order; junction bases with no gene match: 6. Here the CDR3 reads CASSLGPDRVNQPQHF. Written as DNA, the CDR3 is TGTGCCAGCAGCTTGGGGCCAGACAGGGTCAATCAGCCCCAGCATTTT. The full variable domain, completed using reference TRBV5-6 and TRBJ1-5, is DAGVTQSPTHLIKTRGQQVTLRCSPKSGHDTVSWYQQALGQGPQFIFQYYEEEERQRGNFPDRFSGHQFPNYSSELNVNALLLGDSALYLCASSLGPDRVNQPQHFGDGTRLSIL.

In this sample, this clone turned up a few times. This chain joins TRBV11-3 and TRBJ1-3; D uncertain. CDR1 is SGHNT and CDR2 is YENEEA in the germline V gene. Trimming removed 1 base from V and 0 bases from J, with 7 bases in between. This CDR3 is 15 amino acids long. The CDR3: CASSLGVNSGNTIYF. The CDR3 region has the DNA TGTGCCAGCAGCTTAGGAGTAAACTCTGGAAACACCATATATTTT.

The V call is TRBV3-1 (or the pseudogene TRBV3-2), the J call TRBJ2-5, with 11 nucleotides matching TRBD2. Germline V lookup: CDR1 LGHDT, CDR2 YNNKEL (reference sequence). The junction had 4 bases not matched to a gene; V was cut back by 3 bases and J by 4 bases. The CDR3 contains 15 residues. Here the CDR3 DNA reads TGTGCCAGCAGCCACCTCACTAGCGGGGGAGAGACCCAGTACTTC. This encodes CASSHLTSGGETQYF.

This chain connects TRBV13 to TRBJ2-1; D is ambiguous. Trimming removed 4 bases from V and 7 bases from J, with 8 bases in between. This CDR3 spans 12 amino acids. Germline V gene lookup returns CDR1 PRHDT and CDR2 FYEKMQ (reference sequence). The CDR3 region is CASSSPRNEQFF. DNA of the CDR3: TGTGCCAGCAGCTCCCCCAGGAATGAGCAGTTCTTC. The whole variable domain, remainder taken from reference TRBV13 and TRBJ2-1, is AAGVIQSPRHLIKEKRETATLKCYPIPRHDTVYWYQQGPGQDPQFLISFYEKMQSDKGSIPDRFSAQQFSDYHSELNMSSLELGDSALYFCASSSPRNEQFFGPGTRLTVL.

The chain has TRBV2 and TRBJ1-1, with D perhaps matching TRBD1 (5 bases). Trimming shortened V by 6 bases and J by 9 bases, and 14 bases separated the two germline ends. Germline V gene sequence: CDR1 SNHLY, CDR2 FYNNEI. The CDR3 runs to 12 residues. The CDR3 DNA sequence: TGTGCCAGCAGGACCGACAGATTGAAAGCTTTCTTT. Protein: CASRTDRLKAFF. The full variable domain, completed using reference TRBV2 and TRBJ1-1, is EPEVTQTPSHQVTQMGQEVILRCVPISNHLYFYWYRQILGQKVEFLVSFYNNEISEKSEIFDDQFSVERPDGSNFTLKIRSTKLEDSAMYFCASRTDRLKAFFGQGTRLTVV.

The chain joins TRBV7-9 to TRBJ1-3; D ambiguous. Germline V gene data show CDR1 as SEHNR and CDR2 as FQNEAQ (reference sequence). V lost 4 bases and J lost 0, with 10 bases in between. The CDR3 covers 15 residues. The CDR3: CASSSWSNSGNTIYF. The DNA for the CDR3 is TGTGCCAGCAGCTCATGGAGTAACTCTGGAAACACCATATATTTT.

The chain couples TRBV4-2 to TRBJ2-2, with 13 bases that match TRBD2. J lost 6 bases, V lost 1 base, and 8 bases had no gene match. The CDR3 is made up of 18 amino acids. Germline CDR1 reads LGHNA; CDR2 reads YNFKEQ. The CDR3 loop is CASSQGGLAGLGPGELFF. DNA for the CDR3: TGTGCCAGCAGCCAAGGGGGACTAGCGGGGTTGGGGCCCGGGGAGCTGTTTTTT.

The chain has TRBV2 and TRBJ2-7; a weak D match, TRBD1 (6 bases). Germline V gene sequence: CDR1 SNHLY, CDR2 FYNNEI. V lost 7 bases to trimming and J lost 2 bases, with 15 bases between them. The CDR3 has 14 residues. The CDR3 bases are TGTGCCAGCAACCTACAGGGTGTGACCTACGAGCAGTACTTC. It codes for CASNLQGVTYEQYF.